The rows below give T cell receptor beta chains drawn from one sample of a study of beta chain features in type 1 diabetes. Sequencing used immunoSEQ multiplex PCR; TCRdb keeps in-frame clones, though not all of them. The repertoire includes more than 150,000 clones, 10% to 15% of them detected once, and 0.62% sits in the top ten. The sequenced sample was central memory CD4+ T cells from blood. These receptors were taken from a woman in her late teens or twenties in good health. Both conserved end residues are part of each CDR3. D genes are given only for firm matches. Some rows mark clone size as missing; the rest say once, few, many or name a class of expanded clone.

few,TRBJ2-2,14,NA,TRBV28,TGTGCCAGCAAACAAACAGGGTGGACCGGGGAGCTGTTTTTT,CASKQTGWTGELFF
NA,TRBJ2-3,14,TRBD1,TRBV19,TGTGCCACCTCGGACAGGGGGCAGGCAGATACGCAGTATTTT,CATSDRGQADTQYF
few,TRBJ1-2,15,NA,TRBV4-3,TGCGCCAGCAGCCATGTCGACAGGTCTGGGTATGGCTACACCTTC,CASSHVDRSGYGYTF
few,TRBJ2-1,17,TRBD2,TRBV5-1,TGCGCCAGCAGCTTGGGACTAGCGGGTAGCTCCTACAATGAGCAGTTCTTC,CASSLGLAGSSYNEQFF
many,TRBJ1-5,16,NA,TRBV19,TGTGCCAGTAGTTTTGGGGCCGGCGGGGGGAATCAGCCCCAGCATTTT,CASSFGAGGGNQPQHF
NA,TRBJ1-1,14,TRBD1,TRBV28,TGTGCCAGCAGTCCGGGACAGGGAAACACTGAAGCTTTCTTT,CASSPGQGNTEAFF
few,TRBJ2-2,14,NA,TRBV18,TGTGCCAGCTCACCATCGGGGAACACCGGGGAGCTGTTTTTT,CASSPSGNTGELFF
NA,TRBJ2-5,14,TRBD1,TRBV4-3,TGCGCCAGCAGCCAACTGACAGGGGTAGAGACCCAGTACTTC,CASSQLTGVETQYF
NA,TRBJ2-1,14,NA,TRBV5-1,TGCGCCAGCAGCACGTCATGGTCGGGCAATGAGCAGTTCTTC,CASSTSWSGNEQFF
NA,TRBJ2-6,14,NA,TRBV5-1,TGCGCCAGCAGCCCCTTCTCTGGGGCCAACGTCCTGACTTTC,CASSPFSGANVLTF
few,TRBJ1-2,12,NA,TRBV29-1,TGCGCTGACCGGGATTCTAACTATGGCTACACCTTC,CADRDSNYGYTF
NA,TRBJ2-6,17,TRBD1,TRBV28,TGTGCCAGCAGTTCCGGGACAGGGCCACCGCGGGCCAACGTCCTGACTTTC,CASSSGTGPPRANVLTF
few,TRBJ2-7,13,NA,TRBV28,TGTGCCAGCACCAGGGGAAGCTCCTACGAGCAGTACTTC,CASTRGSSYEQYF
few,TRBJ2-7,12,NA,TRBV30,TGTGCCTGGAGTAGAGGTGCCTACGAGCAGTACTTC,CAWSRGAYEQYF
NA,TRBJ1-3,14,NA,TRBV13,TGTGCCAGCAGCTTCAGGTCCTCTGGAAACACCATATATTTT,CASSFRSSGNTIYF
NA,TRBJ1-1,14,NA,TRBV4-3,TGCGCCAGCAGCCAAGATGAGGGAACAGGGAAAGCTTTCTTT,CASSQDEGTGKAFF
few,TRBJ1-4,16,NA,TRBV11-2,TGTGCCAGCAAGCCTGAAGAGGGGGTTGGAAATGAAAAACTGTTTTTT,CASKPEEGVGNEKLFF
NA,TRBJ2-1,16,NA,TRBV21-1,TGTGCCAGCAGCAAAGCTGGGAGGGCGTCATACAATGAGCAGTTCTTC,CASSKAGRASYNEQFF
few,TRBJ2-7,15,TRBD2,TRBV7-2,TGTGCCAGCAGCTCATGGACTAGCGAGTTCAACGAGCAGTACTTC,CASSSWTSEFNEQYF
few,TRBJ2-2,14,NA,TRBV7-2,TGTGCCAGCAGCTTATCAGTGGAGCCCGGGGAGCTGTTTTTT,CASSLSVEPGELFF
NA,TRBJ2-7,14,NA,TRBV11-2,TGTGCCAGCAGCCCCCGAGGGGGTACCTACGAGCAGTACTTC,CASSPRGGTYEQYF
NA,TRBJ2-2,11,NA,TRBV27,TGTGCCAGCAGTCGGGGCGGGGAGCTGTTTTTT,CASSRGGELFF
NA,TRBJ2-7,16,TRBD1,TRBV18,TGTGCCAGCTCACCAATAGCAGGGGGCAGCTCCTACGAGCAGTACTTC,CASSPIAGGSSYEQYF
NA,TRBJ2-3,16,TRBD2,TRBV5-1,TGCGCCAGCAGCAGGGGACTAGCGGGAGAGACAGATACGCAGTATTTT,CASSRGLAGETDTQYF
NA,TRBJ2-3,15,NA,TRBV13,TGTGCCAGCAGTGCCCTAGACAGGTTAACAGATACGCAGTATTTT,CASSALDRLTDTQYF
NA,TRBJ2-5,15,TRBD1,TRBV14,TGTGCCAGCAGCCGCCTACGACAGGGAAAAGAGACCCAGTACTTC,CASSRLRQGKETQYF
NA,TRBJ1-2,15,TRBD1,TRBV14,TGTGCCAGCAGCCGACTTGACAGGGGCCTTAATGGCTACACCTTC,CASSRLDRGLNGYTF
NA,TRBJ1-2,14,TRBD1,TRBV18,TGTGCCAGCTGGACAGGGGTCCCTGGCTATGGCTACACCTTC,CASWTGVPGYGYTF
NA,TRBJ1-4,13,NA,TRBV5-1,TGCGCCAGCTCGTATGCAACTAATGAAAAACTGTTTTTT,CASSYATNEKLFF
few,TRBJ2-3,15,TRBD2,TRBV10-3,TGTGCCATCAGCATACTAGCGGGAGTGACAGATACGCAGTATTTT,CAISILAGVTDTQYF
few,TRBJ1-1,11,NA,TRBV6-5,TGTGCCAGCAGTGCCACGGTGAGGGCTTTCTTT,CASSATVRAFF
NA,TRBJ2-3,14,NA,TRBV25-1,TGTGCCAGCAGTGAATGGCAGGGCACAGATACGCAGTATTTT,CASSEWQGTDTQYF
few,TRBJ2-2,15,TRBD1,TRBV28,TGTGCCAGCAGTCCGGACAGGGGTGGCACCGGGGAGCTGTTTTTT,CASSPDRGGTGELFF
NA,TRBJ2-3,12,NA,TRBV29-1,TGCAGCGAGGGGGATGGCACAGATACGCAGTATTTT,CSEGDGTDTQYF
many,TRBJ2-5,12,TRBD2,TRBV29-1,TGCAGCGTGAGGACTAGCTTGGAGACCCAGTACTTC,CSVRTSLETQYF
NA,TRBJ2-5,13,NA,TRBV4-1,TGCGCCAGCAGCCAACGAGGGCGAGAGACCCAGTACTTC,CASSQRGRETQYF
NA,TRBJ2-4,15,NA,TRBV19,TGTGCCAGTAGTATCGAGAGAATAGCCAAAAACATTCAGTACTTC,CASSIERIAKNIQYF
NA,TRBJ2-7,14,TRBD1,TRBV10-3,TGTGCCATCAGTTCCGGGACAGGGACTTACGAGCAGTACTTC,CAISSGTGTYEQYF
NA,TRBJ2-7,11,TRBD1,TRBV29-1,TGCAGCGTCACAGGGGTAAACGAGCAGTACTTC,CSVTGVNEQYF
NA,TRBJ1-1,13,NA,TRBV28,TGTGCCAGCAGCATAACTGTGAGCACTGAAGCTTTCTTT,CASSITVSTEAFF
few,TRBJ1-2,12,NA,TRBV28,TGTGGATCCGGTCAAGTTCTCTATGGCTACACCTTC,CGSGQVLYGYTF
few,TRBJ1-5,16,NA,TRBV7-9,TGTGCCAGCAGCTCCTCGAATGGGGGGAACAGTCAGCCCCAGCATTTT,CASSSSNGGNSQPQHF
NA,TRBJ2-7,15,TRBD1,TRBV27,TGTGCCAGCAGCAACAGGGGTATTGGATCTGACGAGCAGTACTTC,CASSNRGIGSDEQYF
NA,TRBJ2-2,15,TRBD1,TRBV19,TGTGCCAGTAGAGTGACAGGGGGCAACACCGGGGAGCTGTTTTTT,CASRVTGGNTGELFF
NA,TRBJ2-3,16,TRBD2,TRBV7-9,TGTGCCAGCAGCTTAGAAGCGGGAGGGCCCACAGATACGCAGTATTTT,CASSLEAGGPTDTQYF
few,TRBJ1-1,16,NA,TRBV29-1,TGCAGCGTTGAAGATCTATCGTGGCAGGCCAACACTGAAGCTTTCTTT,CSVEDLSWQANTEAFF
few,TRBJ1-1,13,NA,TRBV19,TGTGCCAGTAGCGCGGTGAGGAACACTGAAGCTTTCTTT,CASSAVRNTEAFF